One and the same sample provided the 18 T cell receptor beta chains below, sequenced in a study of response to subunit inactivated influenza vaccine. TCRdb ran MiXCR on the RT-PCR reads and lists one entry per CDR3 protein. The sample lists about 780,000 distinct CDR3 sequences; 15% to 20% were seen once. The material was PBMCs from blood, obtained around 5 days after vaccination. These receptors came from a man aged 50 to 60 who received an inactivated influenza vaccine.

This clonotype was recorded at least ten times. The chain joins TRBV20-1 to TRBJ2-1; D not resolved. Germline values: CDR1 DFQATT, CDR2 SNEGSKA (reference sequence). This CDR3 is built from 15 residues. V was cut by 1 base and J by 0 bases, with 10 bases left in between. In nucleotides, the CDR3 is TGCAGTGCTAGAGTGACGGTTAGCTCCTACAATGAGCAGTTCTTC. This gives the protein CSARVTVSSYNEQFF.

This clonotype turned up a few times. The CDR3 spells CASSQQGYSAYEQYF. The CDR3 DNA reads as TGTGCCAGCAGCCAACAGGGTTACAGCGCCTACGAGCAGTACTTC. The rearrangement joins TRBV5-6 to TRBJ2-7, with D tentatively TRBD1 (6 bases). The germline gives CDR1 SGHDT, CDR2 YYEEEE. This CDR3 contains 15 residues. V dropped 4 bases and J dropped 2 bases, with 16 bases sitting between them.

In its sample, this clonotype was seen once. The rearrangement links TRBV18 to TRBJ2-1; D possibly uses TRBD1 or TRBD2 (5 bases each). Germline V gene sequence: CDR1 KGHSH, CDR2 LQKENI. The ends were cut back, 4 bases at V and 13 bases at J, with 17 bases in the middle. CDR3 length equals 13 residues. CDR3 bases: TGTGCCAGCTCACGGGACGGCGATGCGCCCCAGTTCTTC. As protein: CASSRDGDAPQFF.

This clonotype has only a few counts. The chain carries TRBV29-1 and TRBJ2-7; 9 bases agree with TRBD1. Germline lookup yields CDR1 SQVTM and CDR2 ANQGSEA. There are 14 residues in the CDR3. V lost 7 bases and J lost 4; bases outside the gene matches: 11. CDR3 sequence (DNA): TGCAGCGCCGTATTGGGGGACAGGGAATACGAGCAGTACTTC. This encodes CSAVLGDREYEQYF.

The chain carries TRBV11-1 and TRBJ2-1; 9 bases align to TRBD2. CDR1 is SGHAT, CDR2 FQDESV, per germline (reference sequence). The ends lost 2 bases at V and 2 bases at J; junction bases unmatched: 13. The CDR3 covers 19 residues. The CDR3 bases are TGTGCCAGCAGCTTATCCAGCGGGAGGCCCTCAGCCCCCTACAATGAGCAGTTCTTC. Translation gives CASSLSSGRPSAPYNEQFF.

This clonotype was counted a few times. V is TRBV20-1 and J is TRBJ2-1; D not resolved. This CDR3 region has 15 residues. V was trimmed by 1 base and J by 4 bases, leaving 14 bases between them. The germline V gene encodes CDR1 DFQATT and CDR2 SNEGSKA (reference sequence). CDR3 loop: CSARANNRVYNEQFF. The CDR3 DNA follows: TGCAGTGCTAGAGCCAACAACCGCGTATACAATGAGCAGTTCTTC.

This clonotype was detected only a few times. V and J are TRBV5-1 and TRBJ2-3; TRBD2 matches 14 bases. The CDR3 is 19 residues long. V gave up 2 bases and J gave up 4 bases; unmatched junction bases: 12. Germline CDR1 reads SGHRS; CDR2 reads YFSETQ. CDR3 sequence: CASSFLPGLAGESPDTQYF. CDR3 coding DNA: TGCGCCAGCAGCTTCCTCCCGGGACTAGCGGGAGAGTCCCCAGATACGCAGTATTTT.

In this sample, this clonotype turned up a few times. This rearrangement joins TRBV5-6 to TRBJ2-7, with a possible D match to TRBD1 (6 bases). CDR1 SGHDT and CDR2 YYEEEE come from the germline V gene. The CDR3 is 13 residues long. V was trimmed by 5 bases and J by 2 bases, leaving 11 bases between them. CDR3 residues: CASRATGTYEQYF. The CDR3 DNA follows: TGTGCCAGCAGGGCTACAGGGACCTACGAGCAGTACTTC.

This clonotype was seen a handful of times. V is TRBV5-1 and J is TRBJ2-3, with 12 nucleotides matching TRBD2. V lost 5 bases to trimming and J lost 1 base; unmatched junction nucleotides: 5. Germline V gives CDR1 SGHRS, CDR2 YFSETQ. The CDR3 runs 16 residues. Here the CDR3 DNA reads TGCGCCAGCAGAGCTAGCGGGGGGGCCGGCACAGATACGCAGTATTTT. Amino acids: CASRASGGAGTDTQYF.

On this clonotype: This could be a read error, since a much larger clone is one nucleotide away. The chain is built from TRBV12-3 or TRBV12-4 and TRBJ2-3; D is ambiguous. The length of the CDR3 is 12 residues. CDR3: CSSSYRKDTQYF. The CDR3 nucleotides are TGTTCCAGCAGCTATAGGAAAGATACGCAGTATTTT.

In this sample, this clonotype turned up a few times. The chain is built from TRBV4-2 and TRBJ2-7; tentative D call: TRBD1 (5 bases). Germline CDR1 reads LGHNA; CDR2 reads YNFKEQ. Trimming stripped 0 bases from V and 2 bases from J, with 11 bases between. This CDR3 comprises 15 residues. In DNA form, the CDR3 reads TGTGCCAGCAGCCAAGATTCAACAGGAACCTACGAGCAGTACTTC. The encoded protein is CASSQDSTGTYEQYF.

Here the CDR3 reads CAIKPPGQGAGYGYTF. In DNA, the CDR3 is TGTGCCATAAAACCCCCGGGACAGGGGGCTGGGTATGGCTACACCTTC. The V gene is TRBV10-3, the J gene TRBJ1-2; 12 bases fit TRBD1. The V segment lost 9 bases and the J segment 5 bases; nucleotides outside the gene matches: 13. CDR1 is ENHRY, CDR2 SYGVKD, per germline. The CDR3 has 16 amino acids.

This clonotype was seen a handful of times. The chain uses TRBV19 and TRBJ2-5; D unresolved. Germline loops: CDR1 LNHDA, CDR2 SQIVND (reference sequence). Between the trimmed V and J ends, which lost 5 bases and 5 bases, there was a span of 12 bases. The CDR3 length is 13 residues. The CDR3 DNA follows: TGTGCCAGTAGTCCCGGTGTTTTCGAGACCCAGTACTTC. Encoded protein: CASSPGVFETQYF.

This clonotype was seen repeatedly, ten times or more. CDR3 residues: CASSYGQGSEQYF. In DNA, the CDR3 is TGTGCCAGCAGCTACGGACAGGGTAGCGAGCAGTACTTC. The rearrangement links TRBV11-2 to TRBJ2-7; 8 nucleotides line up with TRBD1. This CDR3 is built from 13 residues. The ends lost 4 bases at V and 6 bases at J; junction bases unmatched: 5. Germline loops: CDR1 SGHAT, CDR2 FQNNGV.

This clonotype has just one count. The chain combines TRBV10-2 with TRBJ2-5; the match to TRBD1 covers 10 bases. CDR1 is WSHSY, CDR2 SAAADI, per germline. The length of the CDR3 is 14 residues. The V and J ends lost 6 bases and 4 bases, in that order; junction bases with no gene match: 5. CDR3 sequence (DNA): TGCGCCAGCAGGAGGACAGGGGGTGGAGAGACCCAGTACTTC. Translation: CASRRTGGGETQYF.

There are many counts of this clonotype. The chain employs TRBV5-1 and TRBJ2-1; D is perhaps TRBD1 or TRBD2 (5 bases each). The V and J ends lost 0 bases and 8 bases respectively, with 12 bases between them. The CDR3 is 14 amino acids. The V gene's germline CDR1 is SGHRS and CDR2 YFSETQ. CDR3 in amino acids: CASSLGSSRDEQFF. CDR3 DNA sequence: TGCGCCAGCAGCTTGGGATCTAGCAGGGATGAGCAGTTCTTC.

In this sample, this clonotype turned up a few times. V gene TRBV7-9 combines with J gene TRBJ2-1; 8 positions match TRBD2. CDR3 length equals 15 residues. Per germline, CDR1 SEHNR and CDR2 FQNEAQ (reference sequence). Unmatched junction bases numbered 6, after V lost 4 bases and J lost 4 bases. The CDR3 coding sequence is TGTGCCAGCAGCTCCGGGACTAGGTTTTACAATGAGCAGTTCTTC. Translating gives CASSSGTRFYNEQFF.

The rearrangement uses TRBV12-3 or TRBV12-4 and TRBJ2-7; 7 nucleotides line up with TRBD1. This CDR3 comprises 15 residues. V shed 3 bases and J 0 bases; nucleotides not matched to a gene: 5. The CDR3 nucleotides are TGTGCCAGCAGTTTGCTGGGACAGAACTCCTACGAGCAGTACTTC. Its protein product is CASSLLGQNSYEQYF.